One and the same sample provided the 4 T cell receptor beta chains below, sequenced in a study of T cell responses to AZD1222 COVID-19 vaccine. The data were produced by immunoSEQ multiplex PCR, yet TCRdb's version contains in-frame clones alone and is incomplete. The data contain about 150,000 clones, approximately 85% of them singletons. Source: peripheral blood, taken on day 0 of AZD1222 vaccination. The receptor source for this set is an adult in good health.

The count of this clone is one. This chain uses TRBV14 with TRBJ2-3; possible D gene TRBD2, 6 bases. Germline CDR1 reads SGHDN; CDR2 reads FVKESK. The CDR3 spans 16 residues. Trimming took 0 bases from V and 4 from J, leaving 14 bases between them. CDR3 loop: CASSQEGAAGADTQYF. The CDR3 DNA reads as TGTGCCAGCAGCCAAGAAGGCGCAGCGGGTGCAGATACGCAGTATTTT.

V and J are TRBV24-1 and TRBJ2-5, with D perhaps matching TRBD1 (5 bases). Germline CDR1 KGHDR, CDR2 SFDVKD. CDR3 length: 13 amino acids. V lost 5 bases, J lost 5 bases, and 11 bases lay in between. CDR3 sequence: CATSAAGKETQYF. The DNA of the CDR3 is TGTGCCACCAGTGCGGCAGGGAAGGAGACCCAGTACTTC.

This rearrangement joins TRBV7-2 to TRBJ2-7; no clear D gene. Germline CDR1 reads SGHTA; CDR2 reads FQGNSA. CDR3 length: 15 amino acids. Trimming left V 1 base short and J 0 bases short, with 10 bases between. CDR3 bases: TGTGCCAGCAGCTTAGACCGGGCACGCTCCTACGAGCAGTACTTC. Its protein product is CASSLDRARSYEQYF.

The J gene is TRBJ1-2, the V gene TRBV2; 8 bases fit TRBD1. CDR3 size: 13 residues. In germline, CDR1 is SNHLY, CDR2 FYNNEI. After removal of 1 base from V and 7 bases from J, the junction contained 2 bases not matched to a gene. CDR3 protein: CASSEGRGLGYTF. CDR3 bases: TGTGCCAGCAGTGAAGGCAGGGGGCTTGGCTACACCTTC.